One and the same sample provided the 3 T cell receptor beta chains below, sequenced in a study of STAT5B mutations in CD4+ large granular lymphocyte leukemia. The repertoire was sequenced with immunoSEQ multiplex PCR; TCRdb's copy has only in-frame clones and lacks some. The table lists 30,000 or so clones, 65% to 80% of them singletons, with 3% to 3.5% in the top ten. Sequencing was carried out using CD4+ T cells from blood buffy coats. The receptors here all came from a human donor in good health.

This chain uses TRBV10-3 with TRBJ2-7; D is ambiguous. CDR3 length equals 13 residues. Germline CDR1 ENHRY, CDR2 SYGVKD. The ends were cut back, 4 bases at V and 4 bases at J, with 11 bases in the middle. The CDR3 here is CAISGGDWYEQYF. CDR3 DNA sequence: TGTGCCATCAGTGGAGGAGACTGGTACGAGCAGTACTTC.

The genes are TRBV30 and TRBJ1-2, with D maybe TRBD1 (6 bases). The CDR3 loop spans 13 amino acids. Germline V gene lookup returns CDR1 GTSNPN and CDR2 SVGIG (reference sequence). Trimming pared 0 bases from V and 8 bases from J, leaving 13 bases between. CDR3 sequence (DNA): TGTGCCTGGAGTGTACCGGGGGCCGGGGGCTACACCTTC. Its protein is CAWSVPGAGGYTF.

The CDR3 DNA is TGCGCCAGCAGCTTAGGTCTAGCGGGAATTTACAATGAGCAGTTCTTC. Translated, it gives CASSLGLAGIYNEQFF. The chain links TRBV5-1 to TRBJ2-1, with 9 bases that match TRBD2. This CDR3 comprises 16 residues. Germline CDR1 SGHRS, CDR2 YFSETQ. Trimming cost V 2 bases and J 4 bases; bases outside gene matches: 7. The whole variable domain, filled in from reference TRBV5-1 and TRBJ2-1, reads KAGVTQTPRYLIKTRGQQVTLSCSPISGHRSVSWYQQTPGQGLQFLFEYFSETQRNKGNFPGRFSGRQFSNSRSEMNVSTLELGDSALYLCASSLGLAGIYNEQFFGPGTRLTVL.